The next 9 T cell receptor beta chains were all read from a single sample in a study of blood T cell repertoires in COVID-19. Clones were read by immunoSEQ multiplex PCR, and TCRdb kept only the in-frame ones, dropping some. The table includes about 120,000 clones, approximately 89% detected once. What was sequenced was peripheral blood. The receptors originated from a man aged 35-49 years with acute or convalescent COVID-19.

The chain recombines TRBV14 with TRBJ1-2; D is uncertain. Trimming cost V 1 base and J 8 bases, with 8 bases left between them. Per the germline V gene, CDR1 is SGHDN and CDR2 is FVKESK. The CDR3 has 12 amino acids. The CDR3 loop is CASSQVQSGYTF. In nucleotides, the CDR3 is TGTGCCAGCAGCCAAGTCCAGTCGGGCTACACCTTC. The variable domain in full, with the rest retrieved from reference TRBV14 and TRBJ1-2, is EAGVTQFPSHSVIEKGQTVTLRCDPISGHDNLYWYRRVMGKEIKFLLHFVKESKQDESGMPNNRFLAERTGGTYSTLKVQPAELEDSGVYFCASSQVQSGYTFGSGTRLTVV.

The chain carries TRBV21-1 and TRBJ1-5; the tabulated D call, TRBD1, remains unverified against the DNA. TRBV21-1 is labeled a pseudogene. CDR3 length equals 15 residues. DNA for the CDR3: TGTGCCATCACTACAGGGGGTCTCATTAATCAGCCCCAGCATTTT. Protein: CAITTGGLINQPQHF.

The J gene is TRBJ1-1, the V gene TRBV19, with 7 nucleotides matching TRBD1. CDR1 is LNHDA and CDR2 is SQIVND in the germline V gene (reference sequence). The CDR3 is 15 residues long. With 8 bases clipped from V and 1 base from J, the junction kept 10 bases outside the gene matches. As DNA, the CDR3 is TGTGCCAGTGCCGTAGGGGGCATTAAGAACACTGAAGCTTTCTTT. Its translation is CASAVGGIKNTEAFF.

The gene calls are TRBV6-1 and TRBJ1-2; no clear D gene. Between the trimmed V and J ends, which lost 0 bases and 5 bases, there was a span of 4 bases. CDR3 length: 12 amino acids. The germline CDR1 and CDR2 sequences are MNHNS and SASEGT. CDR3 nucleotide sequence: TGTGCCAGCAGTGAAGCGCAGTATGGCTACACCTTC. The encoded protein is CASSEAQYGYTF.

This chain connects TRBV6-2 or TRBV6-3 to TRBJ1-5; D unresolved. Germline CDR1 reads MNHEY; CDR2 reads SVGEGT. The V gene lost 2 bases and the J gene lost 11 bases, with 19 bases spanning the gap. The CDR3 has 15 amino acids. The CDR3 is CASSYVHGGIQSQHF. CDR3 DNA sequence: TGTGCCAGCAGTTACGTCCATGGAGGTATACAGTCCCAGCATTTT.

The CDR3 DNA is TGTGCCACCAGTGATTCACGACAGGGCGGCGGATACAATGAGCAGTTCTTC. This translates into CATSDSRQGGGYNEQFF. The genes are TRBV24-1 and TRBJ2-1, with 7 positions matching TRBD1. The CDR3 is 17 amino acids. Germline loops: CDR1 KGHDR, CDR2 SFDVKD. The junction had 10 bases not matched to a gene; V was cut back by 2 bases and J by 4 bases.

This chain joins TRBV3-1 (or the pseudogene TRBV3-2) and TRBJ2-7; possible D gene TRBD2, 6 bases. The CDR3 loop spans 12 amino acids. Per germline, CDR1 LGHDT and CDR2 YNNKEL (reference sequence). Trimming pared 6 bases from V and 6 bases from J, leaving 12 bases between. CDR3 amino acids: CASSPTGGEQYF. In DNA, the CDR3 is TGTGCCAGCAGTCCGACCGGGGGCGAGCAGTACTTC.

V gene TRBV12-5 combines with J gene TRBJ2-7; D perhaps matches TRBD1 (6 bases). This CDR3 region has 12 residues. Deletions cut 4 bases from V and 7 bases from J, with 11 bases between. The germline V gene has CDR1 LGHNT and CDR2 FRNRAP. The chain's CDR3 is CASGSQGREQYF. The CDR3 nucleotides read TGTGCTAGTGGTTCGCAGGGGCGGGAGCAGTACTTC.

The genes are TRBV5-5 and TRBJ2-7; 9 nucleotides agree with TRBD1. Germline V gene lookup returns CDR1 SGHKS and CDR2 YYEKEE (reference sequence). V was pared by 3 bases and J by 3 bases, with 16 bases of the junction left unmatched. The CDR3 covers 18 residues. Written as DNA, the CDR3 is TGTGCCAGCAGCTCGGCGACCGGGACAGGGCTTACCAGCTACGAGCAGTACTTC. This gives the protein CASSSATGTGLTSYEQYF.